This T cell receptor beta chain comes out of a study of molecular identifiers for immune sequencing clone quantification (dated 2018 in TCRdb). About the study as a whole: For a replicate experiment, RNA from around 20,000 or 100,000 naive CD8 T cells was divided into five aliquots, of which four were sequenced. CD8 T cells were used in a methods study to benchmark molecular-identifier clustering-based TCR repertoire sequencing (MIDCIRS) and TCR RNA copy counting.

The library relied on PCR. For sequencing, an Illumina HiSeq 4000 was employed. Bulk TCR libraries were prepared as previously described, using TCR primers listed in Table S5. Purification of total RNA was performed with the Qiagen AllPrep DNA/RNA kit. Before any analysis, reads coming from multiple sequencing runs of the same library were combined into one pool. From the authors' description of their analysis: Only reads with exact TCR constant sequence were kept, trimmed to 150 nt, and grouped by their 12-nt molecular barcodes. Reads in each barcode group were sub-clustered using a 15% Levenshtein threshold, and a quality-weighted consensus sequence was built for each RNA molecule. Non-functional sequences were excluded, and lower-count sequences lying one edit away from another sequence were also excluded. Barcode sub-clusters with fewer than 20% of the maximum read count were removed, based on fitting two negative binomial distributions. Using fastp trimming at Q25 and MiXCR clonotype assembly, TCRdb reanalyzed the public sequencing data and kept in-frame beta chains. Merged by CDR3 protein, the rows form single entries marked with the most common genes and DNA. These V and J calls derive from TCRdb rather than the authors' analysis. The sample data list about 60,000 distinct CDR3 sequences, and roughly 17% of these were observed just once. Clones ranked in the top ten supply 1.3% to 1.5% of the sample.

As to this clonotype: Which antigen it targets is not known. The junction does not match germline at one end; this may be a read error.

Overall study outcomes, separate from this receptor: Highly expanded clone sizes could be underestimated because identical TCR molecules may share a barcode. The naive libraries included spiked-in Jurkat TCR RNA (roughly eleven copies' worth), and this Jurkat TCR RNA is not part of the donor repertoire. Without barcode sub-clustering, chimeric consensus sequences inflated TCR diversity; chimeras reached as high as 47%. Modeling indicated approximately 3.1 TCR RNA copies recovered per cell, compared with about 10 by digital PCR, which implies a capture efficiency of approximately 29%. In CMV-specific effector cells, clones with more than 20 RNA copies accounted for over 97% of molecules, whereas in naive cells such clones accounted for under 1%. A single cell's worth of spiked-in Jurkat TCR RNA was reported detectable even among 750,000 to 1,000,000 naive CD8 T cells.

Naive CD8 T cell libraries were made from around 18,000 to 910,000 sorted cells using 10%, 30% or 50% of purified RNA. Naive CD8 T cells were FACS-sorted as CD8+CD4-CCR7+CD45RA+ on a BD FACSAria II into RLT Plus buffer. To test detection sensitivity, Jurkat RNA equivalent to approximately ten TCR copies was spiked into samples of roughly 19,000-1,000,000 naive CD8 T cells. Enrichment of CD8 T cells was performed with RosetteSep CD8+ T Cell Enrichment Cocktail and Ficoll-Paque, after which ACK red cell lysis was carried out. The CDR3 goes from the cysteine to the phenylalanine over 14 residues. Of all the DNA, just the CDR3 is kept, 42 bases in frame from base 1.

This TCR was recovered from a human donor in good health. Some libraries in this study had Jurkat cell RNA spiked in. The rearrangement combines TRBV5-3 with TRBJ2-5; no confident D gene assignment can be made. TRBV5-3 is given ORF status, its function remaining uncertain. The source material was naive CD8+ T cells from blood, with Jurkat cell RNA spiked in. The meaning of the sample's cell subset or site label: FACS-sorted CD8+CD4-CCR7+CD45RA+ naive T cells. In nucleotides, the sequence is TGTGCCAGCAGCCTGGGGTCATCTCGAGAGACCCGGTACTTC. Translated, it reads CASSLGSSRETRYF.